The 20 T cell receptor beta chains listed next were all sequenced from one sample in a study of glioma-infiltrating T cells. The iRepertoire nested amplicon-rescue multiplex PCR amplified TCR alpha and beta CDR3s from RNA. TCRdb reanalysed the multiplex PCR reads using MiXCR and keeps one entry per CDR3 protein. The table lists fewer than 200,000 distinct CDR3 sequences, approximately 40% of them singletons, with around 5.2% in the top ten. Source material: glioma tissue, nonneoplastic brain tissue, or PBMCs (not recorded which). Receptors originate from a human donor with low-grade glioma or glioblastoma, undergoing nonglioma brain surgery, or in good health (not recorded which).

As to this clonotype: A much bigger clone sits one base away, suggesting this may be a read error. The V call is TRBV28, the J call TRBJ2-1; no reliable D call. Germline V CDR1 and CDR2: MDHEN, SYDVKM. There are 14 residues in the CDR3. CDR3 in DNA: TGTGCCAGCAGTTTAATCTCCGGTCTCAATGAGGAGTTCTTC. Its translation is CASSLISGLNEEFF.

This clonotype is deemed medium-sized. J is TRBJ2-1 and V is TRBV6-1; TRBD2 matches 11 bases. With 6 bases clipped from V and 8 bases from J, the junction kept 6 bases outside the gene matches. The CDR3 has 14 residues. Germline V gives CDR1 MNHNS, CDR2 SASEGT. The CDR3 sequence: CASRLAGVSHEQFF. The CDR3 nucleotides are TGTGCCAGCAGACTAGCGGGAGTGTCACATGAGCAGTTCTTC.

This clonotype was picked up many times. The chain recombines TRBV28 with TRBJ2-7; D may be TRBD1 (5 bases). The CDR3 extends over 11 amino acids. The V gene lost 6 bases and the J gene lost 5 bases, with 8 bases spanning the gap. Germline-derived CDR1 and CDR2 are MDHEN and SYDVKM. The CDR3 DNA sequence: TGTGCCAGCAGGCAGGGTCACGAGCAGTACTTC. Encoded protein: CASRQGHEQYF.

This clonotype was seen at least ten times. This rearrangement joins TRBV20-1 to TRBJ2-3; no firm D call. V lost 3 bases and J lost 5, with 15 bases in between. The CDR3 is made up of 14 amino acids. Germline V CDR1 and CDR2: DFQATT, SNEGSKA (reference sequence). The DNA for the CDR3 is TGCAGTGCTAGTAGAGAATACTTGCGAGATACGCAGTATTTT. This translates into CSASREYLRDTQYF.

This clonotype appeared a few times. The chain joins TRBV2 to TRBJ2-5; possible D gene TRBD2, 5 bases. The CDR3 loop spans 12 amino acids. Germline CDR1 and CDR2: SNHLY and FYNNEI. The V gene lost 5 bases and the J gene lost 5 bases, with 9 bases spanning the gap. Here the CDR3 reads CASSRGSETQYF. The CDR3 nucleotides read TGTGCCAGCAGTCGAGGGTCGGAGACCCAGTACTTC.

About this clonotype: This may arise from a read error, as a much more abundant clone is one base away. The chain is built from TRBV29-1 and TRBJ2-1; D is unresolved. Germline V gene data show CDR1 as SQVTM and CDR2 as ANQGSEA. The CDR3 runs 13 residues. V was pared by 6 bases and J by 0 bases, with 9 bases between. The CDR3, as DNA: TGCAGCGTCGTTTCAAGCTCCTACAATGAGCAGTTCTTC. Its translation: CSVVSSSYNEQFF.

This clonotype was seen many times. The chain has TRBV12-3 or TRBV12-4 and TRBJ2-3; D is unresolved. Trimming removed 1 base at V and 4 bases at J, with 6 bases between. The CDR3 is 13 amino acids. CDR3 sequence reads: CASSLGPADTQYF. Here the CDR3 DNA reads TGTGCCAGCAGTTTAGGGCCAGCAGATACGCAGTATTTT.

The CDR3 coding sequence is TGTGCCAGCAGGCGTGGGACAGCACCGCAACAGACCCAGTACTTC. This encodes CASRRGTAPQQTQYF. J is TRBJ2-5 and V is TRBV28, with 7 bases identical to TRBD1. Germline loops: CDR1 MDHEN, CDR2 SYDVKM. The CDR3 has 15 residues. Trimming removed 6 bases from V and 6 bases from J; junction bases left unmatched: 13.

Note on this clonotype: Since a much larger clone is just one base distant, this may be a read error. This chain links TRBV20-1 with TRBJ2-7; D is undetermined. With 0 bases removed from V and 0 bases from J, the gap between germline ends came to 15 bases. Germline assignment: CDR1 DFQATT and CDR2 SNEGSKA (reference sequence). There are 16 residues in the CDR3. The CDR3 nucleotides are TGCAGTGCTAGAGATTTTGGGGTGATACTCTCCTACGAGCAGTACTTC. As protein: CSARDFGVILSYEQYF.

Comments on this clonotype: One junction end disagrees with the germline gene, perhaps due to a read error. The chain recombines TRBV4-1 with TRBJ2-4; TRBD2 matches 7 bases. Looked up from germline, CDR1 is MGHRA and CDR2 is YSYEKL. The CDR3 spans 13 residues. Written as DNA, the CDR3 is TGTGCCAGCAGCCAAGATCTAGCGGTAGTTCAGTACTTC. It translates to CASSQDLAVVQYF.

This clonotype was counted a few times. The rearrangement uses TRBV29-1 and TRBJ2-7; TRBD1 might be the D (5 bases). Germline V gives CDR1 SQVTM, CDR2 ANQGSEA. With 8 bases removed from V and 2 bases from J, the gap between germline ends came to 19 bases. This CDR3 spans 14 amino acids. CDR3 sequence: CSPFVQGPTYEQYF. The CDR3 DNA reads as TGCAGCCCTTTTGTCCAGGGTCCAACCTACGAGCAGTACTTC.

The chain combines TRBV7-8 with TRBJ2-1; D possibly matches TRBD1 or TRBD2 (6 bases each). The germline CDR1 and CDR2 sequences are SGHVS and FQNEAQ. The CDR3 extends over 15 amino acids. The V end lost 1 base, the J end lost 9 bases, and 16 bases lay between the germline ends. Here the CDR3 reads CASSLEGGQGIEQFF. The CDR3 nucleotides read TGTGCCAGCAGCTTAGAAGGGGGGCAGGGGATTGAGCAGTTCTTC.

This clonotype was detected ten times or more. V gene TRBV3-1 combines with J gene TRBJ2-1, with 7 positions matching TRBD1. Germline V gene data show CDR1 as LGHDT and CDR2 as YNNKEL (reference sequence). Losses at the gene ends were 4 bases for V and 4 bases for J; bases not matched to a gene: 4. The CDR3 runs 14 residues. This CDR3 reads CASSRRDSYNEQFF. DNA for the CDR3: TGTGCCAGCAGCCGCCGGGACAGTTACAATGAGCAGTTCTTC.

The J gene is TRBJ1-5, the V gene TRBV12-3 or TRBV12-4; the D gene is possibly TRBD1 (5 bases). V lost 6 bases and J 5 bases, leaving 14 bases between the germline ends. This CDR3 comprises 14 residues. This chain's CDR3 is CASRAGDSYQPQHF. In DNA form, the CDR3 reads TGTGCCAGCAGGGCTGGTGACAGTTATCAGCCCCAGCATTTT.

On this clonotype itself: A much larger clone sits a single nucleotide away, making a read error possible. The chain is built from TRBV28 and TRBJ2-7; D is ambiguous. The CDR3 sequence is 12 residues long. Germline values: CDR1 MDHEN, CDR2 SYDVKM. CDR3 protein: CARSLSSYEQYF. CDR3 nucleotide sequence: TGTGCCAGAAGTTTAAGCTCCTACGAGCAGTACTTC.

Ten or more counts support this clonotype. CDR3 loop: CASSPHGDGTDTQYF. The CDR3 nucleotides are TGTGCCAGCAGCCCCCACGGTGACGGCACAGATACGCAGTATTTT. The chain carries TRBV7-2 and TRBJ2-3, with D unclear. This CDR3 region has 15 residues. Germline V lookup: CDR1 SGHTA, CDR2 FQGNSA. V shed 5 bases and J shed 1 base, with 13 bases lying between them.

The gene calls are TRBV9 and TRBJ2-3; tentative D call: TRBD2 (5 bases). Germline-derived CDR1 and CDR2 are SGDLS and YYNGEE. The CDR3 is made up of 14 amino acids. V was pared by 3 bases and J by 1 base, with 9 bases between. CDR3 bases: TGTGCCAGCAGCGCGAGGACTGGCACAGATACGCAGTATTTT. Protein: CASSARTGTDTQYF.

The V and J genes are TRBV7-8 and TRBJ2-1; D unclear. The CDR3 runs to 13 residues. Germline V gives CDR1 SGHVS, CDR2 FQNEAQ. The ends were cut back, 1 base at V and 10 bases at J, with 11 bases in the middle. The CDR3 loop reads CASSLVGGPEQFF. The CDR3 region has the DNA TGTGCCAGCAGCTTAGTTGGCGGTCCCGAGCAGTTCTTC.

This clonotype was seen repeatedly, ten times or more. This CDR3 is CASSLTGAGTDTQYF. CDR3 DNA: TGTGCCAGCAGTTTAACGGGAGCAGGAACAGATACGCAGTATTTT. The J gene is TRBJ2-3, the V gene TRBV28; D may be TRBD2 (6 bases). There are 15 residues in the CDR3. Trimming took off 2 bases at V and 3 bases at J, with 12 bases between the two ends. Germline V gene data show CDR1 as MDHEN and CDR2 as SYDVKM.

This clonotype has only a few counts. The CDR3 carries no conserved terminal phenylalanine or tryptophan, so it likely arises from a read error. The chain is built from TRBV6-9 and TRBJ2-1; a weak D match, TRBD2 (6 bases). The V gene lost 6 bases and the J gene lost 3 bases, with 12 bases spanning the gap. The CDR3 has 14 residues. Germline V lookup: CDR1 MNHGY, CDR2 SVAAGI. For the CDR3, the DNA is TGTGCCAGCAGCTACCCCGGGAGCTACAATGAGCAGTTCCTC. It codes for CASSYPGSYNEQFL.